This TCR beta chain came from a study of blood T cell repertoires in COVID-19. Study at large: Whether acute or convalescent, the COVID-19 samples came from the United States, Italy and Spain. T cells, B-cell-depleted T cells, or PBMCs provided the cDNA or gDNA that served as material.

Germline values: CDR1 MNHEY, CDR2 SVGAGI. The ends were cut back, 5 bases at V and 0 bases at J, with 5 bases in the middle. There are 14 residues in the CDR3. Original data processing: It was from reference gene primer amplification that nucleated cell counts were estimated. The assay was immunoSEQ multiplex PCR, and TCRdb's table has in-frame clones only and misses some. V, J and clone size reflect that table, while D and trimming were determined from the DNA. This table has 150,000 to 200,000 clones, approximately 86% appearing once. The source material was peripheral blood. The chain is built from TRBV6-5 and TRBJ2-6; D remains unclear. This receptor was taken from a man older than 75 with COVID-19, enrolled during active disease. In DNA, the CDR3 is TGTGCCAGCAGTCAGGACTCTGGGGCCAACGTCCTGACTTTC. It encodes CASSQDSGANVLTF.